The clone carrying this T cell receptor beta chain was observed a single time. Its antigen is not identified. Participants had chemo-refractory metastatic non-small-cell lung cancer and were treated with focal radiation plus ipilimumab CTLA-4 blockade. Profiled with immunoSEQ multiplex PCR; TCRdb holds only in-frame clones, not every one. Of 20,000 to 25,000 clones in the sample, approximately 73% were seen once. The data belong to a study of radiotherapy plus CTLA-4 blockade in lung cancer. General observations from the study: Once radiotherapy plus ipilimumab had been given, TCR clones derived from tumor expanded in blood.

Germline V lookup: CDR1 SGHNT, CDR2 YYREEE (reference sequence). The CDR3 extends over 15 amino acids. Trimming removed 5 bases at V and 1 base at J, with 15 bases between. The source material was peripheral blood, sampled from a patient treated with radiotherapy plus ipilimumab. This receptor was obtained from a human donor with non-small cell lung cancer who had stable disease on radiotherapy plus ipilimumab. The rearrangement uses TRBV5-4 and TRBJ1-1, with D maybe TRBD1 (6 bases). The CDR3 reads CASSARIQGNTEAFF. The CDR3 region has the DNA TGTGCCAGCAGTGCAAGAATACAGGGGAACACTGAAGCTTTCTTT.